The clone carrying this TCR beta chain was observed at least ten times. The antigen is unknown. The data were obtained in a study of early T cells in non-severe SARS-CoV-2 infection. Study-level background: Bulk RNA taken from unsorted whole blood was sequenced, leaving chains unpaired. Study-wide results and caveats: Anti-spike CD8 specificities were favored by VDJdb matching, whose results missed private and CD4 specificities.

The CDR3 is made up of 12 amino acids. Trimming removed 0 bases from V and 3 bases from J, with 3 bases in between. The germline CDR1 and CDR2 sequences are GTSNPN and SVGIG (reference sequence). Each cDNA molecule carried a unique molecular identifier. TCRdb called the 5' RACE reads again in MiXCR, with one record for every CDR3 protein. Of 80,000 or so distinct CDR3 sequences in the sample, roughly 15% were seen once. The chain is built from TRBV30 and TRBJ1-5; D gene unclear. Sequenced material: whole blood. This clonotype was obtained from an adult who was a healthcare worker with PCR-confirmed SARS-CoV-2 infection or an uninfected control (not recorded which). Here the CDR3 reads CAWSVYNQPQHF. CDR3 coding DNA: TGTGCCTGGAGTGTATACAATCAGCCCCAGCATTTT.